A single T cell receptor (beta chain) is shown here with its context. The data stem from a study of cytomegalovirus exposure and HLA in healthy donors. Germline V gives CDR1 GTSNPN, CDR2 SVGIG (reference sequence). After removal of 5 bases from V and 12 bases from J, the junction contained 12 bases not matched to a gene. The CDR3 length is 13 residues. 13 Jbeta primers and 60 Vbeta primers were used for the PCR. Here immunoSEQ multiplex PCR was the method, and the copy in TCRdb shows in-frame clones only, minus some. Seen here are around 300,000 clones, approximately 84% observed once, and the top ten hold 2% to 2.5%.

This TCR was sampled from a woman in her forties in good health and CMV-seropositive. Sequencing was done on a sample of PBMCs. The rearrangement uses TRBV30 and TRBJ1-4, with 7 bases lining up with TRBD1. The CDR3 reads CAWESEQGRELFF. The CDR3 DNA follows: TGTGCCTGGGAGTCCGAACAGGGGCGGGAACTGTTTTTT. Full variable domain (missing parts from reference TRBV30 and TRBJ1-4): SQTIHQWPATLVQPVGSPLSLECTVEGTSNPNLYWYRQAAGRGLQLLFYSVGIGQISSEVPQNLSASRPQDRQFILSSKKLLLSDSGFYLCAWESEQGRELFFGSGTQLSVL.